These 7 T cell receptor beta chains originate from one sample sequenced in a study of T cell repertoires in urothelial bladder cancer. Sequencing was performed with immunoSEQ multiplex PCR; in TCRdb, only in-frame clones are kept and a portion is missing. The table has some 11,000 clones, around 68% seen once. Sequences were obtained from tumor-infiltrating cells from bladder cancer. The receptors come from a human donor with a benign inflammatory bladder lesion.

This chain links TRBV7-2 with TRBJ1-5; D perhaps matches TRBD1 (6 bases). The CDR3 is made up of 16 amino acids. CDR1 and CDR2 (germline): SGHTA, FQGNSA. Trimming stripped 4 bases from V and 9 bases from J, with 22 bases between. The CDR3 sequence is CASSSVGGRTGRPQHF. The CDR3 region has the DNA TGTGCCAGCAGCTCGGTTGGGGGGCGCACGGGGAGGCCCCAGCATTTT. The complete variable domain, with remaining parts taken from reference TRBV7-2 and TRBJ1-5, reads GAGVSQSPSNKVTEKGKDVELRCDPISGHTALYWYRQSLGQGLEFLIYFQGNSAPDKSGLPSDRFSAERTGGSVSTLTIQRTQQEDSAVYLCASSSVGGRTGRPQHFGDGTRLSIL.

The gene calls are TRBV7-9 and TRBJ1-6; 8 nucleotides agree with TRBD1. The CDR3 covers 14 residues. The ends lost 4 bases at V and 10 bases at J; junction bases unmatched: 6. Per germline, CDR1 SEHNR and CDR2 FQNEAQ (reference sequence). CDR3 in amino acids: CASSWDRLGSPLHF. DNA for the CDR3: TGTGCCAGCAGCTGGGACAGGTTGGGGTCACCCCTCCACTTT.

By share, this clone counts as medium-sized. The genes are TRBV7-9 and TRBJ2-3, with D unclear. V dropped 0 bases and J dropped 4 bases, with 8 bases sitting between them. Germline CDR1 is SEHNR and CDR2 is FQNEAQ (reference sequence). The CDR3 totals 14 residues. The CDR3 spells CASSLAYKADTQYF. CDR3 in DNA: TGTGCCAGCAGCTTAGCTTACAAGGCAGATACGCAGTATTTT.

The V gene is TRBV5-8, the J gene TRBJ1-1; D ambiguous. V dropped 5 bases and J dropped 4 bases, with 9 bases sitting between them. The CDR3 has 12 residues. Per the germline V gene, CDR1 is SGHTS and CDR2 is YDEGEE. CDR3 amino acids: CASSSDLTEAFF. The CDR3 nucleotides read TGTGCCAGCAGTTCGGACCTCACTGAAGCTTTCTTT.

The chain links TRBV6-4 to TRBJ2-3, with 8 bases matching TRBD2. The CDR3 consists of 15 residues. CDR1 and CDR2 from the germline V gene are MRHNA and SNTAGT. Trimming at V came to 4 bases and at J to 4 bases, leaving 7 bases not matched to a gene. CDR3 residues: CASSGSAGGADTQYF. For the CDR3, the DNA is TGTGCCAGCAGTGGCTCGGCGGGGGGTGCAGATACGCAGTATTTT.

The genes are TRBV11-2 and TRBJ2-7, with 8 bases that match TRBD1. Per germline, CDR1 SGHAT and CDR2 FQNNGV. The CDR3 extends over 15 amino acids. With 1 base clipped from V and 4 bases from J, the junction kept 6 bases outside the gene matches. The CDR3, as DNA: TGTGCCAGCAGCTTAGTGCAGGGGGCGGTGTACGAGCAGTACTTC. Translating it yields CASSLVQGAVYEQYF.

The CDR3 coding sequence is TGTGCCAGCAGCTTGGGAGGTTCTCTATACAATGAGCAGTTCTTC. It specifies CASSLGGSLYNEQFF. The gene calls are TRBV11-3 and TRBJ2-1; TRBD2 is a possible D gene (6 bases). This CDR3 contains 15 residues. V shed 3 bases and J shed 4 bases, with 13 bases lying between them. The germline V gene has CDR1 SGHNT and CDR2 YENEEA.